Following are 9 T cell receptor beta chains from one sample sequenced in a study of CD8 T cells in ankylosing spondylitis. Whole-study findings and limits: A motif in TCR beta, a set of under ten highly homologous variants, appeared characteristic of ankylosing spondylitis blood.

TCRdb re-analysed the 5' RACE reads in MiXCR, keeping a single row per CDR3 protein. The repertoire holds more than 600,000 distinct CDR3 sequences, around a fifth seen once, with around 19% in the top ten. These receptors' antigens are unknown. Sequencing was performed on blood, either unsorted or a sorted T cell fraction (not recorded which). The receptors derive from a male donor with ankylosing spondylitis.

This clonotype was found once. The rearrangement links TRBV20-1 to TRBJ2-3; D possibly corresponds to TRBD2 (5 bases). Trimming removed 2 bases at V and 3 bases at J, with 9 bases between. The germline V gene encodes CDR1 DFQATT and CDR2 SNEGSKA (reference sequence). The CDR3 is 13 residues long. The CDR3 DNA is TGCAGTGCTAGACTAGGACTTACAGATACGCAGTATTTT. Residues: CSARLGLTDTQYF.

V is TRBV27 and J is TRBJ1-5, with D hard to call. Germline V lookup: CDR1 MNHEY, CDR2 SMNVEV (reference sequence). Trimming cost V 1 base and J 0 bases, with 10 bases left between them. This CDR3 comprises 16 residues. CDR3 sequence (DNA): TGTGCCAGCAGTTTATATCCACCATATAGCAATCAGCCCCAGCATTTT. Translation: CASSLYPPYSNQPQHF.

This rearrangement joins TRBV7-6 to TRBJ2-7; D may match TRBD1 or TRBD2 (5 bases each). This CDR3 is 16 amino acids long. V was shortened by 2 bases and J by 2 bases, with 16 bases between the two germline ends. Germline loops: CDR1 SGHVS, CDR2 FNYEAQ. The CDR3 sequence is CASSLSWGKTPYEQYF. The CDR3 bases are TGTGCCAGCAGCTTAAGTTGGGGGAAGACTCCCTACGAGCAGTACTTC. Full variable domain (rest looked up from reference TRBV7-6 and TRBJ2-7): GAGVSQSPRYKVTKRGQDVALRCDPISGHVSLYWYRQALGQGPEFLTYFNYEAQQDKSGLPNDRFSAERPEGSISTLTIQRTEQRDSAMYRCASSLSWGKTPYEQYFGPGTRLTVT.

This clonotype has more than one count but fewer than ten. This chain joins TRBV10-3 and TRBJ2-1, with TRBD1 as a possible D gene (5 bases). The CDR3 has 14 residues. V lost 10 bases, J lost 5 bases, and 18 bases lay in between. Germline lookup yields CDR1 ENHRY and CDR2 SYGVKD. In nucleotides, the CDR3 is TGTGCCACAGAAGGGGTCGGCACCAACAATGAGCAGTTCTTC. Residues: CATEGVGTNNEQFF.

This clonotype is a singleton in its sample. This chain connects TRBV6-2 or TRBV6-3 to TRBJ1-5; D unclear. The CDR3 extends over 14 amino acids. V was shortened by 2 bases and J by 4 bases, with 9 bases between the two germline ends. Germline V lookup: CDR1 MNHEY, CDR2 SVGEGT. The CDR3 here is CASSYGMLNQPQHF. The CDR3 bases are TGTGCCAGCAGTTACGGAATGCTAAATCAGCCCCAGCATTTT.

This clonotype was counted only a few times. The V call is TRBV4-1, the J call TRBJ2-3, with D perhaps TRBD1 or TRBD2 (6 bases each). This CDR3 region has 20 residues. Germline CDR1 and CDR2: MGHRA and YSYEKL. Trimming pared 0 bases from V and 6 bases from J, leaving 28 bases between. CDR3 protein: CASSQEGGSRRARVSDTQYF. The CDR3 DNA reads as TGCGCCAGCAGCCAAGAAGGGGGATCACGGAGGGCACGGGTATCGGATACGCAGTATTTT.

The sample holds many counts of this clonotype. CDR3 sequence (DNA): TGTGCCAGCTGCCCAGGGACAGGGTATTCACCCCTCCACTTT. Residues: CASCPGTGYSPLHF. The rearrangement links TRBV12-3 or TRBV12-4 to TRBJ1-6, with 9 bases that match TRBD1. Trimming removed 8 bases from V and 8 bases from J; junction bases left unmatched: 7. This CDR3 contains 14 residues.

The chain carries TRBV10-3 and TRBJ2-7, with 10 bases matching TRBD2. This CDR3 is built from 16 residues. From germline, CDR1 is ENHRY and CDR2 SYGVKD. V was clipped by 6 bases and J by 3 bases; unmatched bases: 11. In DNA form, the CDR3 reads TGTGCCATCAGGCCCTCTAGCGGGGGAGACGTCTACGAGCAGTACTTC. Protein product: CAIRPSSGGDVYEQYF.

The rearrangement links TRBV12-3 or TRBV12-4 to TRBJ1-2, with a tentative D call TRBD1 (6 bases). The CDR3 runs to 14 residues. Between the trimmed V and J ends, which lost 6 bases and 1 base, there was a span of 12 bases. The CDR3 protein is CASRTQQGNYGYTF. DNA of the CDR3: TGTGCCAGCAGAACCCAACAGGGTAACTATGGCTACACCTTC.